This T cell receptor beta chain was observed in a study of OX40 agonist ivuxolimab in advanced cancers. Study-level information: Patients in dose escalation had liver, melanoma, kidney or head and neck cancers. Patients with prior anti-PD-1, anti-PD-L1 or anti-CTLA-4 therapy were eligible; less than 50% had some.

About this clone itself: The antigen is not known.

Only in-frame clones appear in the TCRdb table, and some are missing; sequencing was by immunoSEQ multiplex PCR. The top ten clones hold over 9.5% of a sample with 8,500 to 14,000 clones, about 84% of them seen once. Samples were taken at baseline and on day 1 of cycles 4 and 7. Germline assignment: CDR1 SGDLS and CDR2 YYNGEE. The CDR3 contains 14 residues. The trim removed 0 bases at V and 4 bases at J, leaving 3 bases unmatched. Notes on the study in general: Low clonal expansion, among the lowest seen, marked partial responders at 0.1-3.0 mg/kg.

Sequencing was performed on CD4+ or CD8+ T cells sorted from blood, taken in a trial of the OX40 agonist ivuxolimab. The receptor comes from an adult with an advanced solid tumor such as melanoma, head and neck, liver or kidney cancer. The V call is TRBV9, the J call TRBJ2-5, with TRBD1 identical over 7 bases. The CDR3 nucleotides read TGTGCCAGCAGCGTAGAGGGGGCGGTAGAGACCCAGTACTTC. Protein product: CASSVEGAVETQYF.